In this sample, the clone carrying this T cell receptor (beta chain) turned up once. Its specificity is unknown. A read error may explain this, as a much larger clone is one base away. This sample stems from a study of blood T cells in healthy people across ages. General study points: Age brought a roughly linear fall in TCR beta diversity measured per million T cells.

CDR3 length: 16 amino acids. Germline CDR1 reads PRHDT; CDR2 reads FYEKMQ (reference sequence). Next came a second PCR, run for 7 to 11 cycles, which used a sample-barcoded 5' primer along with a J-beta primer mix. TCRdb processed the 5' RACE reads anew with MiXCR; each CDR3 protein has one entry. The table records approximately 810,000 distinct CDR3 sequences, 29% of them present only once. The TCR originated in a woman older than 75 in good health. Source material: blood. The chain uses TRBV13 and TRBJ2-1, with 15 nucleotides matching TRBD2. CDR3 in amino acids: CASSLKGLAGGNEQLF. The CDR3 nucleotides read TGTGCCAGCAGCTTAAAGGGACTAGCGGGGGGCAATGAGCAGCTCTTC.